This T cell receptor (beta chain) was observed in a study of metastatic and nonmetastatic thyroid tumors. Overall study context: Peripheral blood and tumor or nodule samples from malignant and benign thyroid patients were compared. Study-level findings and limits: The reported finding was significantly higher TCR beta diversity in malignant thyroid tumors relative to benign nodules, in blood and tumor.

Authors' processing steps: What underpinned the distant-metastasis classifier for papillary thyroid cancer was the set of CDR3 differences across clinicopathological groups. From the PCR reads, TCRdb re-called clones with MiXCR. TCRdb, rather than the study authors, made the V and J calls. Of about 9,900 clones listed, roughly 9.7% were seen once; the top ten hold around 8%. This clone was observed many times. Its cognate antigen is unknown. The germline V gene encodes CDR1 SQVTM and CDR2 ANQGSEA. The CDR3 runs to 14 residues. J gave up 3 bases and V 4 bases, and 7 bases lay outside the gene matches. Each patient came to thyroid surgery without any prior treatment (of any kind).

This clonotype originated in a female donor with papillary thyroid cancer or a benign thyroid nodule (not recorded which). Some clones in this sample may be carry-over from other donors' samples. Sample: tumor tissue. This sequence joins TRBV29-1 and TRBJ1-2, with 8 bases fitting TRBD1. CDR3 in amino acids: CSVGGGDRYYGYTF. CDR3 nucleotides: TGCAGCGTTGGGGGGGGGGACAGGTACTATGGCTACACCTTC.